These 30 T cell receptor beta chains share one sample of origin, sequenced in a study of identical twins. TCRdb re-derived calls from the 5' RACE reads in MiXCR, one entry per CDR3 protein. The repertoire has roughly 1.6 million distinct CDR3 sequences, roughly a third of them found once; the top ten carry more than 0.25%. Sequenced sample: cord blood. All receptors come from a newborn girl in good health.

This chain uses TRBV6-5 with TRBJ2-5, with 8 bases matching TRBD1. The end of the DNA fits TRBJ2-7 better, so the J call may be wrong. The CDR3 covers 18 residues. Looked up from germline, CDR1 is MNHEY and CDR2 is SVGAGI. The CDR3 spells CASSNQGQGLVRLYEQYF. The CDR3 region has the DNA TGTGCCAGCAGTAACCAAGGACAGGGTTTAGTTCGGCTTTACGAGCAGTACTTC.

The V and J genes are TRBV4-2 and TRBJ2-1, with 14 nucleotides matching TRBD2. The J call could be wrong; TRBJ2-7 is a better fit for the DNA end. The CDR3 contains 19 residues. Germline CDR1 reads LGHNA; CDR2 reads YNFKEQ. The chain's CDR3 is CASSQLGLAGAGSYNEQYF. CDR3 sequence (DNA): TGTGCCAGCAGCCAATTGGGACTAGCGGGGGCCGGCTCCTACAATGAGCAGTACTTC.

The chain is built from TRBV14 and TRBJ2-1; D is uncertain. The CDR3 runs 13 residues. Per the germline V gene, CDR1 is SGHDN and CDR2 is FVKESK. V shed 1 base and J shed 8 bases, with 9 bases lying between them. The CDR3 coding sequence is TGTGCCAGCAGCCAAGTCTCCGTGGATGAGCAGTTCTTC. It specifies CASSQVSVDEQFF.

This chain joins TRBV5-1 and TRBJ2-7; 9 bases match TRBD2. Germline CDR1 and CDR2: SGHRS and YFSETQ. The CDR3 runs 13 residues. V lost 5 bases and J lost 5; bases outside the gene matches: 5. The CDR3 nucleotides are TGCGCCAGCAGTGGCGGGGGGGCTAACGAGCAGTACTTC. The encoded protein is CASSGGGANEQYF. The entire variable domain, with the rest obtained from reference TRBV5-1 and TRBJ2-7, is as follows: KAGVTQTPRYLIKTRGQQVTLSCSPISGHRSVSWYQQTPGQGLQFLFEYFSETQRNKGNFPGRFSGRQFSNSRSEMNVSTLELGDSALYLCASSGGGANEQYFGPGTRLTVT.

This clonotype was counted only a few times. The chain is built from TRBV12-3 or TRBV12-4 and TRBJ2-3; 7 nucleotides match TRBD1. The CDR3 contains 10 residues. J was trimmed by 10 bases and V by 5 bases; bases with no gene match: 0. Here the CDR3 reads CASSQGAQYF. The DNA of the CDR3 is TGTGCCAGCAGTCAGGGGGCGCAGTATTTT.

This clonotype was counted between two and nine times. The gene calls are TRBV10-3 and TRBJ2-5, with TRBD2 as a possible D gene (5 bases). V was trimmed by 3 bases and J by 3 bases, leaving 11 bases between them. Germline values: CDR1 ENHRY, CDR2 SYGVKD. This CDR3 has 14 amino acids. In DNA form, the CDR3 reads TGTGCCATCAGTGATGCTAGCCTTAAAGAGACCCAGTACTTC. This sequence encodes CAISDASLKETQYF.

This clonotype was picked up a small number of times. One end of the junction fails to match germline, which may point to a read error. This sequence joins TRBV9 and TRBJ2-7; the D is unclear. The CDR3 extends over 14 amino acids. CDR1 is SGDLS and CDR2 is YYNGEE in the germline V gene. As DNA, the CDR3 is TGTGCCAGCAGCGCTGGCCTACGCTCCCACGAGCAGTACTTC. Translating it yields CASSAGLRSHEQYF.

The chain has TRBV20-1 and TRBJ2-7, with a tentative D call TRBD2 (5 bases). The ends were cut back, 2 bases at V and 4 bases at J, with 21 bases in the middle. The CDR3 length is 16 residues. Looked up from germline, CDR1 is DFQATT and CDR2 is SNEGSKA (reference sequence). The CDR3 protein is CSARSPSGLDPYEQYF. CDR3 nucleotides: TGCAGTGCTAGATCGCCCAGCGGCCTCGATCCATACGAGCAGTACTTC.

The sample holds a few counts of this clonotype. This sequence joins TRBV20-1 and TRBJ2-3; 10 bases match TRBD2. This CDR3 is built from 16 residues. Germline CDR1 DFQATT, CDR2 SNEGSKA (reference sequence). The V and J ends lost 5 bases and 1 base, in that order; junction bases with no gene match: 9. CDR3 region: CSAGERAGGGTDTQYF. The DNA of the CDR3 is TGCAGTGCTGGGGAAAGAGCGGGGGGGGGCACAGATACGCAGTATTTT.

This clonotype has just a few counts. The chain couples TRBV7-2 to TRBJ1-4; 9 bases are a match to TRBD1. J gave up 7 bases and V 0 bases, and 3 bases lay outside the gene matches. The CDR3 runs to 15 residues. Germline CDR1 is SGHTA and CDR2 is FQGNSA. The CDR3 DNA sequence: TGTGCCAGCAGCTTAGCCCCGGGACAGGGTGAAAAACTGTTTTTT. Translation gives CASSLAPGQGEKLFF.

About this clonotype itself: Possible read error: a much larger clone is one base away. The chain couples TRBV10-3 to TRBJ2-7, with D possibly matching TRBD1 (6 bases). The germline CDR1 and CDR2 sequences are ENHRY and SYGVKD. The length of the CDR3 is 13 residues. Trimming removed 1 base at V and 2 bases at J, with 6 bases between. CDR3 sequence: CAISEWDTYEQYF. Written as DNA, the CDR3 is TGTGCCATCAGTGAGTGGGACACCTACGAGCAGTACTTC.

The chain recombines TRBV4-1 with TRBJ1-5, with a possible D match to TRBD1 (6 bases). From germline, CDR1 is MGHRA and CDR2 YSYEKL. V lost 1 base and J 0 bases, leaving 10 bases between the germline ends. This CDR3 comprises 16 residues. CDR3 sequence: CASSQGTVHSNQPQHF. The CDR3 nucleotides are TGCGCCAGCAGCCAAGGGACAGTTCATAGCAATCAGCCCCAGCATTTT.

V is TRBV7-2 and J is TRBJ2-3; the match to TRBD2 covers 7 bases. Trimming cost V 4 bases and J 5 bases; bases outside gene matches: 9. The CDR3 covers 15 residues. Looked up from germline, CDR1 is SGHTA and CDR2 is FQGNSA. CDR3 loop: CASSWSGTTEDTQYF. In DNA, the CDR3 is TGTGCCAGCAGCTGGTCCGGGACTACGGAAGATACGCAGTATTTT.

Only a few counts were recorded for this clonotype. V and J are TRBV2 and TRBJ2-5; D might be TRBD2 (6 bases). The germline gives CDR1 SNHLY, CDR2 FYNNEI. The CDR3 is 14 amino acids. Trimming pared 5 bases from V and 4 bases from J, leaving 14 bases between. The CDR3 bases are TGTGCCAGCAGTTCGACGCCTAGCGTAGAGACCCAGTACTTC. Translating gives CASSSTPSVETQYF.

The V gene is TRBV29-1, the J gene TRBJ1-1; D perhaps matches TRBD1 (6 bases). Germline-derived CDR1 and CDR2 are SQVTM and ANQGSEA. V was pared by 7 bases and J by 4 bases, with 16 bases between. The CDR3 has 13 amino acids. The CDR3 coding sequence is TGCAGCGCACGTCAGGGGAGGACCACTGAAGCTTTCTTT. This translates into CSARQGRTTEAFF.

This clonotype has more than one count but fewer than ten. CDR3 amino acids: CASTGASGKNIQYF. The CDR3 nucleotides read TGTGCCAGCACTGGTGCTAGCGGGAAAAACATTCAGTACTTC. V is TRBV12-3 or TRBV12-4 and J is TRBJ2-4; 8 bases are shared with TRBD2. Trimming removed 7 bases from V and 4 bases from J; junction bases left unmatched: 6. This CDR3 has 14 amino acids.

In this sample, this clonotype turned up many times. The rearrangement links TRBV29-1 to TRBJ1-2, with D unresolved. Germline loops: CDR1 SQVTM, CDR2 ANQGSEA. This CDR3 contains 12 residues. Trimming took 2 bases from V and 3 from J, leaving 7 bases between them. CDR3 in amino acids: CSVERTDYGYTF. The DNA of the CDR3 is TGCAGCGTTGAAAGGACGGACTATGGCTACACCTTC. Full variable domain (outside the CDR3, taken from reference TRBV29-1 and TRBJ1-2): SAVISQKPSRDICQRGTSLTIQCQVDSQVTMMFWYRQQPGQSLTLIATANQGSEATYESGFVIDKFPISRPNLTFSTLTVSNMSPEDSSIYLCSVERTDYGYTFGSGTRLTVV.

V gene TRBV6-5 combines with J gene TRBJ2-3; D is perhaps TRBD1 (6 bases). Trimming left V 2 bases short and J 1 base short, with 16 bases between. There are 17 residues in the CDR3. Germline CDR1 is MNHEY and CDR2 is SVGAGI. This CDR3 is CASSYRRQVGGTDTQYF. The CDR3 DNA follows: TGTGCCAGCAGTTACAGGAGACAGGTGGGGGGCACAGATACGCAGTATTTT.

This clonotype was counted ten times or more. This chain links TRBV29-1 with TRBJ1-5, with D perhaps TRBD1 (5 bases). This CDR3 is built from 12 residues. In germline, CDR1 is SQVTM, CDR2 ANQGSEA. With 3 bases removed from V and 2 bases from J, the gap between germline ends came to 5 bases. This chain's CDR3 is CSVDRGNQPQHF. CDR3 DNA sequence: TGCAGCGTTGACAGGGGCAATCAGCCCCAGCATTTT. The full variable domain, completed using reference TRBV29-1 and TRBJ1-5, is SAVISQKPSRDICQRGTSLTIQCQVDSQVTMMFWYRQQPGQSLTLIATANQGSEATYESGFVIDKFPISRPNLTFSTLTVSNMSPEDSSIYLCSVDRGNQPQHFGDGTRLSIL.

The CDR3 spells CASSLVGGPNPYEQYF. CDR3 in DNA: TGTGCCAGCAGCCTAGTGGGAGGGCCAAACCCCTACGAGCAGTACTTC. The rearrangement joins TRBV28 to TRBJ2-7; 7 positions agree with TRBD2. Germline V lookup: CDR1 MDHEN, CDR2 SYDVKM. V was pared by 6 bases and J by 2 bases, with 13 bases of the junction left unmatched. The CDR3 contains 16 residues.

The chain recombines TRBV20-1 with TRBJ2-1; D is perhaps TRBD1 or TRBD2 (5 bases each). Germline V CDR1 and CDR2: DFQATT, SNEGSKA (reference sequence). The V end lost 1 base, the J end lost 6 bases, and 22 bases lay between the germline ends. This CDR3 has 17 residues. The CDR3 here is CSARVRGAGIRANEQFF. CDR3 in DNA: TGCAGTGCTAGAGTCCGTGGGGCGGGCATTAGAGCCAATGAGCAGTTCTTC.

This clonotype was seen many times. V usage is TRBV24-1 and J usage is TRBJ2-3; no clear D gene. The CDR3 covers 13 residues. Germline V gives CDR1 KGHDR, CDR2 SFDVKD. V shed 0 bases and J shed 4 bases, with 4 bases lying between them. Here the CDR3 reads CATSDLLADTQYF. The CDR3 nucleotides read TGTGCCACCAGTGATTTGCTAGCAGATACGCAGTATTTT.

Comments on this clonotype: With a much larger clone just one base away, this may be a read error. V gene TRBV28 combines with J gene TRBJ2-4, with 7 bases lining up with TRBD1. Germline lookup yields CDR1 MDHEN and CDR2 SYDVKM. The J segment lost 1 base and the V segment lost 11 bases, leaving 5 bases of the junction unmatched. The length of the CDR3 is 13 residues. CDR3 coding DNA: TGTGCCGGCACAGGGGTGGCCAAAAACATTCAGTACTTC. Translating gives CAGTGVAKNIQYF.

This rearrangement joins TRBV6-5 to TRBJ1-5, with D possibly TRBD1 on 6 matching bases. V was shortened by 2 bases and J by 6 bases, with 11 bases between the two germline ends. The CDR3 runs 14 residues. The germline V gene has CDR1 MNHEY and CDR2 SVGAGI. The CDR3: CASSYRGKGQPQHF. As DNA, the CDR3 is TGTGCCAGCAGTTACAGGGGGAAGGGTCAGCCCCAGCATTTT.

With respect to this clonotype: A junction end diverges from the germline sequence, so it may reflect a read error. The chain couples TRBV10-3 to TRBJ2-7; D is perhaps TRBD1 (6 bases). In germline, CDR1 is ENHRY, CDR2 SYGVKD. This CDR3 has 13 amino acids. CDR3 region: CVISEGETYEQYF. The CDR3, as DNA: TGTGTCATCAGTGAGGGGGAGACCTACGAGCAGTACTTC.

DNA for the CDR3: TGTGCCAGCAGTAGGACAGGGTCCCACAATGAGCAGTTCTTC. Protein: CASSRTGSHNEQFF. The chain is built from TRBV12-3 or TRBV12-4 and TRBJ2-1; TRBD1 matches 8 bases. The V gene end was trimmed by 5 bases and the J gene end by 5 bases; junction bases not matched to a gene: 5. The CDR3 totals 14 residues.

The chain recombines TRBV12-3 or TRBV12-4 with TRBJ2-7; D unresolved. With 6 bases removed from V and 3 bases from J, the gap between germline ends came to 12 bases. This CDR3 spans 13 amino acids. CDR3: CASSPFPVYEQYF. In DNA, the CDR3 is TGTGCCAGCAGCCCCTTCCCCGTCTACGAGCAGTACTTC.

The rearrangement joins TRBV5-6 to TRBJ1-2; TRBD1 agrees at 9 bases. This CDR3 has 13 residues. Germline V gene sequence: CDR1 SGHDT, CDR2 YYEEEE. V lost 3 bases to trimming and J lost 8 bases; unmatched junction nucleotides: 5. CDR3 in DNA: TGTGCCAGCAGCTGGACAGGGGAGCGAGGCTACACCTTC. Translated, it gives CASSWTGERGYTF.

This chain joins TRBV10-3 and TRBJ2-3, with D hard to call. The germline V gene has CDR1 ENHRY and CDR2 SYGVKD. V was pared by 1 base and J by 8 bases, with 10 bases between. The CDR3 runs to 13 residues. The CDR3 DNA is TGTGCCATCAGTGAGTTTTCTGGTAGTACGCAGTATTTT. Encoded protein: CAISEFSGSTQYF.

The chain links TRBV11-2 to TRBJ2-3, with 9 nucleotides matching TRBD2. The ends lost 5 bases at V and 3 bases at J; junction bases unmatched: 6. This CDR3 spans 15 amino acids. Germline values: CDR1 SGHAT, CDR2 FQNNGV. In DNA, the CDR3 is TGTGCCAGCAGCATAGCGGGGGTTAGGACAGATACGCAGTATTTT. Translating it yields CASSIAGVRTDTQYF.